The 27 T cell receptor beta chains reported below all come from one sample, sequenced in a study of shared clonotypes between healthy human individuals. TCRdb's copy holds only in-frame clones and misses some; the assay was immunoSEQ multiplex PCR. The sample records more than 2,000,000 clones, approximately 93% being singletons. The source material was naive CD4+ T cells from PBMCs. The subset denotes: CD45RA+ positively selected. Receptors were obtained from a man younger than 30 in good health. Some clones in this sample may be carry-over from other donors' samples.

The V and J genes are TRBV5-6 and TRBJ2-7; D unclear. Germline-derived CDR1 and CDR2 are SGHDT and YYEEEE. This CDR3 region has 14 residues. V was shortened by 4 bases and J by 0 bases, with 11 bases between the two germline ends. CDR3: CASSAGRNSYEQYF. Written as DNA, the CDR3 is TGTGCCAGCAGCGCCGGACGAAACTCCTACGAGCAGTACTTC.

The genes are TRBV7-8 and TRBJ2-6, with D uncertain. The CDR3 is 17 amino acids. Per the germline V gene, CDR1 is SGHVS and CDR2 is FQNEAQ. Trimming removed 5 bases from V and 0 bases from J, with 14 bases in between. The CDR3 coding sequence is TGTGCCAGCAGCGTCGTAGGGCCTGGCTCTGGGGCCAACGTCCTGACTTTC. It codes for CASSVVGPGSGANVLTF.

The DNA for the CDR3 is TGTGCCAGCAGCGACGGACTAGCGGGAGGTTCTGGAGCCGGGGAGCTGTTTTTT. Translated: CASSDGLAGGSGAGELFF. The V gene is TRBV7-3, the J gene TRBJ2-2, with TRBD2 identical over 14 bases. Germline V gene data show CDR1 as SGHTA and CDR2 as FQGTGA. CDR3 length: 18 amino acids. Trimming removed 5 bases from V and 6 bases from J; junction bases left unmatched: 11.

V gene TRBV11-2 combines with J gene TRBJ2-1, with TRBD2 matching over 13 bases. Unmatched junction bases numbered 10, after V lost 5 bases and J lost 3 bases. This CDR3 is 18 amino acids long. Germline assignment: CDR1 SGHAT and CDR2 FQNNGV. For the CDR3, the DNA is TGTGCCAGCAGCGAACAACTAGCGGGAGGGTCCTTCTACAATGAGCAGTTCTTC. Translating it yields CASSEQLAGGSFYNEQFF.

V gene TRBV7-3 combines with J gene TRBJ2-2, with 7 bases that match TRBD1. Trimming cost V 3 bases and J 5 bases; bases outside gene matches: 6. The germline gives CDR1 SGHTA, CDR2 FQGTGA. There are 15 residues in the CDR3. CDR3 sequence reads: CASSFRQGSTGELFF. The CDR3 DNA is TGTGCCAGCAGCTTCCGACAGGGTAGTACCGGGGAGCTGTTTTTT.

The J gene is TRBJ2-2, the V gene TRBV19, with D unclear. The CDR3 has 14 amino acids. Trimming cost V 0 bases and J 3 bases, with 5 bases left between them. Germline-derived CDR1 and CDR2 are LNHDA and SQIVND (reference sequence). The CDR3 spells CASSIEAYTGELFF. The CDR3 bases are TGTGCCAGTAGTATAGAGGCCTACACCGGGGAGCTGTTTTTT.

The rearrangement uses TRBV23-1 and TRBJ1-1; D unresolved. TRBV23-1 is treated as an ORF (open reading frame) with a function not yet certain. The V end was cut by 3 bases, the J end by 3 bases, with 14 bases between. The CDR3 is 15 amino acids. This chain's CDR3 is CASSQVGSADTEAFF. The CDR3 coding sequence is TGCGCCAGCAGTCAGGTCGGATCCGCGGACACTGAAGCTTTCTTT.

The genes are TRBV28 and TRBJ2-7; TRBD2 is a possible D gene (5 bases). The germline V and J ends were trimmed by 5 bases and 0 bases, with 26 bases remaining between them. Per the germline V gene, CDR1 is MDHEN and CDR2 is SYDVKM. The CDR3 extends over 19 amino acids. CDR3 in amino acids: CASSPTRFERASRSYEQYF. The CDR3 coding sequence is TGTGCCAGCAGTCCGACGCGGTTTGAGAGGGCCTCCCGCTCCTACGAGCAGTACTTC.

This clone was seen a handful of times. The CDR3 DNA sequence: TGTGCCAGCTCACCACCGGAGGGGACAGGCGGGTACGAGCAGTACTTC. Protein sequence: CASSPPEGTGGYEQYF. The chain couples TRBV18 to TRBJ2-7; 8 bases are a match to TRBD1. The trim removed 0 bases at V and 4 bases at J, leaving 8 bases unmatched. Germline loops: CDR1 KGHSH, CDR2 LQKENI. The CDR3 consists of 16 residues. The full variable domain, completed using reference TRBV18 and TRBJ2-7, is NAGVMQNPRHLVRRRGQEARLRCSPMKGHSHVYWYRQLPEEGLKFMVYLQKENIIDESGMPKERFSAEFPKEGPSILRIQQVVRGDSAAYFCASSPPEGTGGYEQYFGPGTRLTVT.

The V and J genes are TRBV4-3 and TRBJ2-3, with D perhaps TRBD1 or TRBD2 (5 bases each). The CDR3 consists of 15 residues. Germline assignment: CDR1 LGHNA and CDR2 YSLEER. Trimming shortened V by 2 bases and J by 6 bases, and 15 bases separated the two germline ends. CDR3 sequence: CASSQPGPLGDTQYF. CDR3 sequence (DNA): TGCGCCAGCAGCCAACCGGGACCCCTTGGGGATACGCAGTATTTT.

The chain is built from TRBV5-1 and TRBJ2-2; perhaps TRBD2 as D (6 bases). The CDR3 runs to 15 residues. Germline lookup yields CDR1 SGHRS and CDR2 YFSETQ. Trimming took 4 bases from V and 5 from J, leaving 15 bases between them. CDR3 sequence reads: CASSPSGGETGELFF. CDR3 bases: TGCGCCAGCAGCCCCTCGGGCGGGGAAACCGGGGAGCTGTTTTTT.

CDR3 nucleotides: TGTGCCAGCAGTTACTCGCGCGAGCGGGTCTACGAGCAGTACTTC. Amino acids: CASSYSRERVYEQYF. This rearrangement joins TRBV6-6 to TRBJ2-7; tentative D call: TRBD2 (6 bases). Trimming cost V 0 bases and J 3 bases, with 12 bases left between them. The CDR3 is 15 amino acids. CDR1 and CDR2 from the germline V gene are MNHNY and SVGAGI (reference sequence).

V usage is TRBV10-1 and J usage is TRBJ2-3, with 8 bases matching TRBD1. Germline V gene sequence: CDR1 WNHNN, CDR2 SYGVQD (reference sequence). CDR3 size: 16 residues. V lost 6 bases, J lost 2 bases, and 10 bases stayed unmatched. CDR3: CASSLGRTGTTDTQYF. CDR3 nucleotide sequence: TGCGCCAGCAGCCTAGGACGGACAGGGACCACAGATACGCAGTATTTT.

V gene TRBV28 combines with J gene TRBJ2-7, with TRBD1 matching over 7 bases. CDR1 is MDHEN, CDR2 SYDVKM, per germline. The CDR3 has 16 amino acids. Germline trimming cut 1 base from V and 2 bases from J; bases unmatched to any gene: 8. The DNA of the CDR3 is TGTGCCAGCAGTTTATTGGGACAGTCGATCACCTACGAGCAGTACTTC. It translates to CASSLLGQSITYEQYF.

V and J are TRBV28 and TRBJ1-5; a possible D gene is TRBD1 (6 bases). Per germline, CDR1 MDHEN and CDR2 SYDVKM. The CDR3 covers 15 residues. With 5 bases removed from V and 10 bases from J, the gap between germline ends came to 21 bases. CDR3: CASSDQKTGSLPQHF. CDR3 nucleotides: TGTGCCAGCAGTGACCAAAAGACAGGATCCTTACCCCAGCATTTT.

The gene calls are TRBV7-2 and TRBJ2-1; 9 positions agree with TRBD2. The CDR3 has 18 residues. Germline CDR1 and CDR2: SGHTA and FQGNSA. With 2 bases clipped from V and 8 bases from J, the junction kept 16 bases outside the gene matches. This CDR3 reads CASSLNRFVAGAAYEQFF. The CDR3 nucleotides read TGTGCCAGCAGCTTAAACCGTTTCGTAGCGGGAGCGGCCTATGAGCAGTTCTTC.

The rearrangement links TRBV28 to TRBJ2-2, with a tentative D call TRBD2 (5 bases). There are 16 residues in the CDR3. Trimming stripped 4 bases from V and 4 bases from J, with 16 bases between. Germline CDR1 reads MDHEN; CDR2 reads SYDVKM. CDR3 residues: CASSSGSLEGTGELFF. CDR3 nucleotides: TGTGCCAGCAGTTCCGGCTCCCTTGAGGGCACCGGGGAGCTGTTTTTT.

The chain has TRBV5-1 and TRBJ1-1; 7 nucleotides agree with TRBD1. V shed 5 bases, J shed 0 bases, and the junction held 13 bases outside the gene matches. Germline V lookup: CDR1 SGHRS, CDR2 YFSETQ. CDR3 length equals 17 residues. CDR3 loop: CASSPYNPTGMNTEAFF. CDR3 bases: TGCGCCAGCAGTCCATACAATCCGACAGGGATGAACACTGAAGCTTTCTTT.

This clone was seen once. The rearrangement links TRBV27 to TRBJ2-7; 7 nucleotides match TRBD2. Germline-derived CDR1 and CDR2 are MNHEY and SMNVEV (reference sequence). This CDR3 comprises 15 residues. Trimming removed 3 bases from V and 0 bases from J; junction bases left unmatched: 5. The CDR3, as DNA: TGTGCCAGCAGTTTCCGACTAGCCCGCTCCTACGAGCAGTACTTC. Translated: CASSFRLARSYEQYF.

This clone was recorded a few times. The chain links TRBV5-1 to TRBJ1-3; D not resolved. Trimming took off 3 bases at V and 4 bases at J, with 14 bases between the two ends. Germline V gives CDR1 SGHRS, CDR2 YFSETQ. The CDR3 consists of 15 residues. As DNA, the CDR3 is TGCGCCAGCAGCTCTGAGGCGGGAACCGGAAACACCATATATTTT. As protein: CASSSEAGTGNTIYF.

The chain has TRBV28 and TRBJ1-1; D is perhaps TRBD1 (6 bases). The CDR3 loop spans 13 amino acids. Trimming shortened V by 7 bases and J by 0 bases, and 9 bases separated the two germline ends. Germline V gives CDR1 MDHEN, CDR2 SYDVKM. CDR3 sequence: CASKGHMNTEAFF. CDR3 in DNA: TGTGCCAGCAAGGGACACATGAACACTGAAGCTTTCTTT.

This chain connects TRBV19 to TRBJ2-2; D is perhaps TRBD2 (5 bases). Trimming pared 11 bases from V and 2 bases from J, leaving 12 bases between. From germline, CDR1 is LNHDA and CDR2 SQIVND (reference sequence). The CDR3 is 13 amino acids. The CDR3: CASRSGNTGELFF. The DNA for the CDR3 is TGTGCCTCCAGGAGCGGTAACACCGGGGAGCTGTTTTTT.

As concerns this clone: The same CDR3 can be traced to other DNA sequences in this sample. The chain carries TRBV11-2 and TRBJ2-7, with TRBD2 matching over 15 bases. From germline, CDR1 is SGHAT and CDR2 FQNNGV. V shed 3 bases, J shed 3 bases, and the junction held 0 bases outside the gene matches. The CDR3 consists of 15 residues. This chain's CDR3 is CASSLGLAGGYEQYF. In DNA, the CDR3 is TGTGCCAGCAGCTTGGGACTAGCGGGAGGCTACGAGCAGTACTTC.

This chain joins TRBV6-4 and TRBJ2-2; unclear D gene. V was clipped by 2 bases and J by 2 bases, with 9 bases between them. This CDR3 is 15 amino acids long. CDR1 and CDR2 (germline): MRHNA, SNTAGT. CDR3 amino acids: CASSDPYSNTGELFF. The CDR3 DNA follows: TGTGCCAGCAGTGACCCTTACTCTAACACCGGGGAGCTGTTTTTT.

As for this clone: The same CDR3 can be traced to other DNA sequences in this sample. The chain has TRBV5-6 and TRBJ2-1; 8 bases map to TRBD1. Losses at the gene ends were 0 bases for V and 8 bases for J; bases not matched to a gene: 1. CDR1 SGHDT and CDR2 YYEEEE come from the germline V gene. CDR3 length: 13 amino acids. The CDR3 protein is CASSLDRGDEQFF. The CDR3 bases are TGTGCCAGCAGCTTGGACAGGGGGGATGAGCAGTTCTTC. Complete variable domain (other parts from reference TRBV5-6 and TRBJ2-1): DAGVTQSPTHLIKTRGQQVTLRCSPKSGHDTVSWYQQALGQGPQFIFQYYEEEERQRGNFPDRFSGHQFPNYSSELNVNALLLGDSALYLCASSLDRGDEQFFGPGTRLTVL.

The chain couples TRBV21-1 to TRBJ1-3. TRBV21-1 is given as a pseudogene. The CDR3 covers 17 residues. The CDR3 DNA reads TGTGCCAGCAGCGGCCGGGTCCCGAAAAGCTCTGGAAACACCATATATTTT. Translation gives CASSGRVPKSSGNTIYF.

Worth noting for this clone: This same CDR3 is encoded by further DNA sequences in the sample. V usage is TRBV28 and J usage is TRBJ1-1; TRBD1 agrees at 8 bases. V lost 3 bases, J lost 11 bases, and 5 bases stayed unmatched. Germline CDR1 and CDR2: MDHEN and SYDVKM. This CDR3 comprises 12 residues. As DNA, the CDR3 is TGTGCCAGCAGTTTGCCGGGACAGGAGGCTTTCTTT. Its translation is CASSLPGQEAFF. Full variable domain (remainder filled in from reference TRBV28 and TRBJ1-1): DVKVTQSSRYLVKRTGEKVFLECVQDMDHENMFWYRQDPGLGLRLIYFSYDVKMKEKGDIPEGYSVSREKKERFSLILESASTNQTSMYLCASSLPGQEAFFGQGTRLTVV.